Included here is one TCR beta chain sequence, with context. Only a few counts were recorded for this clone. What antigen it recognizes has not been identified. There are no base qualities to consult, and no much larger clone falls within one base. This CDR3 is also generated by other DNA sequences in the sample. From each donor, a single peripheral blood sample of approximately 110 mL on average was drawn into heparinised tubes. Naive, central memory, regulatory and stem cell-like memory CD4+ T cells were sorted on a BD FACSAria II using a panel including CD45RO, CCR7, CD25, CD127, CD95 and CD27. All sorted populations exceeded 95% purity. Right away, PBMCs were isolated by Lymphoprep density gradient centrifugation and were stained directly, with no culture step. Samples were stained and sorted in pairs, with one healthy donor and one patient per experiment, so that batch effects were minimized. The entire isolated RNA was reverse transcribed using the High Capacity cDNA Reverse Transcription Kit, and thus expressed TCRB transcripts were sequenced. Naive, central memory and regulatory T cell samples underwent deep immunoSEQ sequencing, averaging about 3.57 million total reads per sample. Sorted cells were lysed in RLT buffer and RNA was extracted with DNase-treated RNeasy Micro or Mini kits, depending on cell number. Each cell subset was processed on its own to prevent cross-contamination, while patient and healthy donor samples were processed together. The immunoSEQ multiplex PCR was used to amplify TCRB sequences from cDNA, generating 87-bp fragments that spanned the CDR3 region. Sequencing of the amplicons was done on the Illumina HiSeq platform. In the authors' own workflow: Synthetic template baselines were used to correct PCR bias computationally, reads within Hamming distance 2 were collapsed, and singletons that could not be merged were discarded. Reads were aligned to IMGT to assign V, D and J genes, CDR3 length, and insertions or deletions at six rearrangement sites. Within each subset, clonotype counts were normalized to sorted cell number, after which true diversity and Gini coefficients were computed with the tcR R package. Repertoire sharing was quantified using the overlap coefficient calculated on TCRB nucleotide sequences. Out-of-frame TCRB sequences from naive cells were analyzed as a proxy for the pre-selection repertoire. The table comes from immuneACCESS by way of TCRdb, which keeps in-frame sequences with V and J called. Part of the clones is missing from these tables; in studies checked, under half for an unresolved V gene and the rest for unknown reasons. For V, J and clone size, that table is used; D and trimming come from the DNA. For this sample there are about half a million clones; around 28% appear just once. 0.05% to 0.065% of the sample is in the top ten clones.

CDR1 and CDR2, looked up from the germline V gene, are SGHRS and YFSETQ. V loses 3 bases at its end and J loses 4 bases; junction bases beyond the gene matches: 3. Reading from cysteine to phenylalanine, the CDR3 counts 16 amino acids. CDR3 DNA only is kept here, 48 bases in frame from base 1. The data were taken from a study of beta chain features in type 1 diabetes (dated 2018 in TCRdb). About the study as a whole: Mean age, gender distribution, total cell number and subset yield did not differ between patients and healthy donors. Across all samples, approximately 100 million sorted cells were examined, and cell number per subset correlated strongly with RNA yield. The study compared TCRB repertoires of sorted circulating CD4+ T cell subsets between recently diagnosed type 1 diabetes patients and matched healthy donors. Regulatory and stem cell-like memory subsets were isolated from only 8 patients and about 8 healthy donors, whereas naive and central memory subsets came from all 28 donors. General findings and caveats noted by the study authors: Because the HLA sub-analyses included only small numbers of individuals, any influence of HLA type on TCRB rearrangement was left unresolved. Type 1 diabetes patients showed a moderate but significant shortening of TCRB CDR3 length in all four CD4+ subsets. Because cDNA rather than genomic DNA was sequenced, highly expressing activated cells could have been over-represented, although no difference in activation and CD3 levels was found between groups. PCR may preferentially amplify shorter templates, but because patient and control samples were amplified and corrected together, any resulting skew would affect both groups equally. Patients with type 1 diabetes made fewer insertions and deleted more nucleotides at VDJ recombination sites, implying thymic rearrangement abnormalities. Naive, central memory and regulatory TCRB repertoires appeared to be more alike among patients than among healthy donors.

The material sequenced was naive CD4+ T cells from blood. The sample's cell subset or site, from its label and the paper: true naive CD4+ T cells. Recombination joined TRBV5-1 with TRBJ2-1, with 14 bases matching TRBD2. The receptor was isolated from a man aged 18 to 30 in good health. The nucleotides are TGCGCCAGCAGCTGGGGACTAGCGGGGGATTACAATGAGCAGTTCTTC. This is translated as CASSWGLAGDYNEQFF.